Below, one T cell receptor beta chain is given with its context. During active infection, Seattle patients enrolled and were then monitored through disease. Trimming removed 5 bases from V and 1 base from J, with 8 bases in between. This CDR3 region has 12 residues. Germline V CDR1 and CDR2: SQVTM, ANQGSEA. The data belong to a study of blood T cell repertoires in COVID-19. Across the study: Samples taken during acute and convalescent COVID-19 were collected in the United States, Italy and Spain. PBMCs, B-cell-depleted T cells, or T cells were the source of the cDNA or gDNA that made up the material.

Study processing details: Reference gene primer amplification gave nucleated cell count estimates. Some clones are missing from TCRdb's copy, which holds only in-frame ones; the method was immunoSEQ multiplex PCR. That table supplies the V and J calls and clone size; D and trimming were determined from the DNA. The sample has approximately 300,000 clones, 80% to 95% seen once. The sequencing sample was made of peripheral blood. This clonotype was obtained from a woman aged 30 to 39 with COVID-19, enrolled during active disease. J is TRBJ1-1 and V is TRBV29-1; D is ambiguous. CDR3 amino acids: CSVRAGNTEAFF. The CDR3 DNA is TGCAGCGTTCGGGCGGGGAACACTGAAGCTTTCTTT.